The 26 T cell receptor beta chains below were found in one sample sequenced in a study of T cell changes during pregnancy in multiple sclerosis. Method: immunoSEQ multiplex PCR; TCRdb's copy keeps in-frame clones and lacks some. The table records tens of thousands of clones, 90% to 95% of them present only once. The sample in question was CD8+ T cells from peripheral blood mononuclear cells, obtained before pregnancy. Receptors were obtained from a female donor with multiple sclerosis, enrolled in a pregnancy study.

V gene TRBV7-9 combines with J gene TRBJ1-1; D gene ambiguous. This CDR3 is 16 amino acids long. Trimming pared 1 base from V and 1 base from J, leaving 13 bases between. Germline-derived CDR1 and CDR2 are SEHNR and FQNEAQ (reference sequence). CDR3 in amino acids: CASSLVPPEGNTEAFF. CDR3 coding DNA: TGTGCCAGCAGCTTAGTCCCCCCTGAGGGGAACACTGAAGCTTTCTTT.

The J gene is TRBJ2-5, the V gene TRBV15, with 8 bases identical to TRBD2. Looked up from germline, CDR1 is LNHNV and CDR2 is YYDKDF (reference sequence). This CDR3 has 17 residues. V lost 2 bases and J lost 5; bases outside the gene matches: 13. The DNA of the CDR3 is TGTGCCACCAGCAGACCCGTACCAAGCGGGAGTGGCGAGACCCAGTACTTC. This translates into CATSRPVPSGSGETQYF.

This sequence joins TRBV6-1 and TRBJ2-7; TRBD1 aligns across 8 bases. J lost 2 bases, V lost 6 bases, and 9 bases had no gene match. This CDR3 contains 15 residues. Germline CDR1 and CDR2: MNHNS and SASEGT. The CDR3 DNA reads TGTGCCAGCAGGAGCGACAGGGGCCTAACCTACGAGCAGTACTTC. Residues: CASRSDRGLTYEQYF.

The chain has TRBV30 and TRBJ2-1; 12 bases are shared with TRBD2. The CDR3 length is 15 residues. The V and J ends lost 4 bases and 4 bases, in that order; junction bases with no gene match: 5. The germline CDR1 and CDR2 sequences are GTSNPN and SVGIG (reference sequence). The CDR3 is CAWNPLAGGYNEQFF. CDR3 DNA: TGTGCCTGGAACCCCCTAGCGGGAGGGTACAATGAGCAGTTCTTC.

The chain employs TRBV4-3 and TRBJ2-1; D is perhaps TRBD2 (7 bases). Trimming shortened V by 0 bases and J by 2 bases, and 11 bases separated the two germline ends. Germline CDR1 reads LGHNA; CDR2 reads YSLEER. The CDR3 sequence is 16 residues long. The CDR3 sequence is CASSQERGGAYNEQFF. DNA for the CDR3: TGCGCCAGCAGCCAAGAGAGGGGGGGAGCCTACAATGAGCAGTTCTTC.

CDR3 in amino acids: CASSLAGGAQYF. The CDR3 coding sequence is TGTGCCAGCAGCTTAGCGGGCGGGGCTCAGTACTTC. The chain carries TRBV7-6 and TRBJ2-7; TRBD2 is a possible D gene (6 bases). Trimming pared 0 bases from V and 10 bases from J, leaving 10 bases between. CDR1 is SGHVS and CDR2 is FNYEAQ in the germline V gene. The CDR3 is made up of 12 amino acids. The full variable domain, in which reference TRBV7-6 and TRBJ2-7 provide the parts outside the CDR3, is GAGVSQSPRYKVTKRGQDVALRCDPISGHVSLYWYRQALGQGPEFLTYFNYEAQQDKSGLPNDRFSAERPEGSISTLTIQRTEQRDSAMYRCASSLAGGAQYFGPGTRLTVT.

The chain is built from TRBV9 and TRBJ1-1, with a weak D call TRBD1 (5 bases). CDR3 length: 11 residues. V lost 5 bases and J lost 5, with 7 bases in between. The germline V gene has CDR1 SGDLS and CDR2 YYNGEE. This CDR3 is CASRGGTEAFF. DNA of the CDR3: TGTGCCAGCAGGGGGGGGACTGAAGCTTTCTTT.

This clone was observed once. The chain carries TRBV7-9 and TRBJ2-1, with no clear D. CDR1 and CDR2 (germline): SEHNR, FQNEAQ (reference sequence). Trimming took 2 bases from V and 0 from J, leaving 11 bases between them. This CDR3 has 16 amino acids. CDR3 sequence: CASSLRWSSSYNEQFF. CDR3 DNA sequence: TGTGCCAGCAGCTTACGATGGTCCAGCTCCTACAATGAGCAGTTCTTC.

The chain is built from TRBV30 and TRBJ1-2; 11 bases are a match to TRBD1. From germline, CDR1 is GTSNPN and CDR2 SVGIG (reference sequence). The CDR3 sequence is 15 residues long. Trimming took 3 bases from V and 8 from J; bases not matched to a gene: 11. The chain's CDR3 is CAWRPGTGGLEGYTF. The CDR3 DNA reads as TGTGCCTGGAGACCGGGGACAGGGGGTTTAGAAGGCTACACCTTC.

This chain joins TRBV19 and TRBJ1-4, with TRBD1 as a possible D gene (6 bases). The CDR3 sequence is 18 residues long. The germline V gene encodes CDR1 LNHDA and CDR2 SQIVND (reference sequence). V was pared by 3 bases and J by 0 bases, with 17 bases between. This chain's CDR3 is CASSIVQGSPSTNEKLFF. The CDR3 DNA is TGTGCCAGTAGTATCGTCCAGGGGAGCCCATCAACTAATGAAAAACTGTTTTTT.

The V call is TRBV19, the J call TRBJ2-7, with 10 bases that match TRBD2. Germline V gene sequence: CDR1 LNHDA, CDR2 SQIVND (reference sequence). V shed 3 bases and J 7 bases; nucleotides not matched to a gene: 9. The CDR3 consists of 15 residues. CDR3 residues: CASSISAGGPGEQYF. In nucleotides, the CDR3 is TGTGCCAGTAGTATCTCAGCGGGAGGGCCGGGGGAGCAGTACTTC. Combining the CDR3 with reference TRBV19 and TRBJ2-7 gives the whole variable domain DGGITQSPKYLFRKEGQNVTLSCEQNLNHDAMYWYRQDPGQGLRLIYYSQIVNDFQKGDIAEGYSVSREKKESFPLTVTSAQKNPTAFYLCASSISAGGPGEQYFGPGTRLTVT.

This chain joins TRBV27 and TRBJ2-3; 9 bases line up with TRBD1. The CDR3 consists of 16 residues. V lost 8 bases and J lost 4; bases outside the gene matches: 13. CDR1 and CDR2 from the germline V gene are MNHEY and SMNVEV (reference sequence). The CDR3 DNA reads TGTGCCAGCTCTAGGGTACCGGGACAGGGCTCAGATACGCAGTATTTT. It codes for CASSRVPGQGSDTQYF.

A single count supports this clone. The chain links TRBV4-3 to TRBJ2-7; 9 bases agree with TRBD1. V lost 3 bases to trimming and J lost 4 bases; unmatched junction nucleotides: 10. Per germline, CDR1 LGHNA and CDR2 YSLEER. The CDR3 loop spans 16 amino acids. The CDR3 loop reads CASSQDETGGFYEQYF. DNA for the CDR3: TGCGCCAGCAGCCAGGATGAGACAGGGGGATTTTACGAGCAGTACTTC.

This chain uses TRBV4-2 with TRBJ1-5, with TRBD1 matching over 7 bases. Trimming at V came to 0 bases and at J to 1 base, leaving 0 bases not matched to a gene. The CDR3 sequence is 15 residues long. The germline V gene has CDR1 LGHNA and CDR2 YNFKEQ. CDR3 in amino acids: CASSQETGSNQPQHF. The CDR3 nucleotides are TGTGCCAGCAGCCAAGAGACAGGGAGCAATCAGCCCCAGCATTTT.

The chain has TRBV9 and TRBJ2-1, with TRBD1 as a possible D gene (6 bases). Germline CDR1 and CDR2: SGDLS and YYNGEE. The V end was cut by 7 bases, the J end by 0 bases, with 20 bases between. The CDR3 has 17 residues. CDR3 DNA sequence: TGTGCCAGCGCCCGAGGGGGAAAAATGGGCTCCTACAATGAGCAGTTCTTC. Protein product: CASARGGKMGSYNEQFF.

The CDR3 sequence: CATSANRDRGRREQFF. CDR3 sequence (DNA): TGTGCCACCTCAGCGAATAGGGACAGGGGGCGCCGAGAGCAGTTCTTC. The genes are TRBV15 and TRBJ2-1; 12 bases map to TRBD1. V was clipped by 8 bases and J by 10 bases; unmatched bases: 15. The V gene's germline CDR1 is LNHNV and CDR2 YYDKDF (reference sequence). This CDR3 spans 16 amino acids. Full variable domain (rest looked up from reference TRBV15 and TRBJ2-1): DAMVIQNPRYQVTQFGKPVTLSCSQTLNHNVMYWYQQKSSQAPKLLFHYYDKDFNNEADTPDNFQSRRPNTSFCFLDIRSPGLGDTAMYLCATSANRDRGRREQFFGPGTRLTVL.

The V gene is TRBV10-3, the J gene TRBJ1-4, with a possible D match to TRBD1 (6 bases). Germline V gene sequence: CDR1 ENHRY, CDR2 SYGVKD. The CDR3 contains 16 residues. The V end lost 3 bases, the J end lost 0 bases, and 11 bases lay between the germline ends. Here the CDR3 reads CAISDRGGPTNEKLFF. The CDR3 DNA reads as TGTGCCATCAGTGACCGGGGGGGGCCAACTAATGAAAAACTGTTTTTT.

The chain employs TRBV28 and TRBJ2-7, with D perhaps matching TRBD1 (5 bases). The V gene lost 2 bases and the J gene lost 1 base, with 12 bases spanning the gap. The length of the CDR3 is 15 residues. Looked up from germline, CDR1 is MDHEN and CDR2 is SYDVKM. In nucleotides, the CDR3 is TGTGCCAGCAGTTTAAGGGGCTCGAGGTCCTACGAGCAGTACTTC. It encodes CASSLRGSRSYEQYF.

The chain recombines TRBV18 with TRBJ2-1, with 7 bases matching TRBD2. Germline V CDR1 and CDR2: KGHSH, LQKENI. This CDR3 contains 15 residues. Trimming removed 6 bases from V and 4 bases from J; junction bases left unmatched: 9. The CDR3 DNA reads TGTGCCAGCTCGCTGAGCGGGGTACTTTACAATGAGCAGTTCTTC. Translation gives CASSLSGVLYNEQFF.

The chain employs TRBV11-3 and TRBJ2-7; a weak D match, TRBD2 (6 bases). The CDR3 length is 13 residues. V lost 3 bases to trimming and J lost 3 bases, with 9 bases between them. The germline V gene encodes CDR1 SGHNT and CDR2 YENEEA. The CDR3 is CASSLGGGYEQYF. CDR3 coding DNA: TGTGCCAGCAGCTTGGGGGGAGGCTACGAGCAGTACTTC.

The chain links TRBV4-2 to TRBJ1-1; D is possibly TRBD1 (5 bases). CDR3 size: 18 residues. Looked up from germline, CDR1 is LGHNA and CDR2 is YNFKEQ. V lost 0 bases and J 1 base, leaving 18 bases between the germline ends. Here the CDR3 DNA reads TGTGCCAGCAGCCAAGACGATTTATGGGCAGGGCAGAACACTGAAGCTTTCTTT. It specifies CASSQDDLWAGQNTEAFF.

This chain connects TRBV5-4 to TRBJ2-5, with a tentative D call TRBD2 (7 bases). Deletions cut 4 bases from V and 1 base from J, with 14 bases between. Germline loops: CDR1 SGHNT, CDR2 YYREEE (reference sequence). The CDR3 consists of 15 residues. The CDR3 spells CASSREGGTQETQYF. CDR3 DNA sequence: TGTGCCAGCAGCCGCGAGGGGGGGACCCAAGAGACCCAGTACTTC.

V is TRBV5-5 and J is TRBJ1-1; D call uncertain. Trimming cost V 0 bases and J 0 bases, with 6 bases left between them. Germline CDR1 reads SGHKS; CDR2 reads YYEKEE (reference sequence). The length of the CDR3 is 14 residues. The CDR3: CASSLDTMNTEAFF. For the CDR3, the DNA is TGTGCCAGCAGCTTGGACACAATGAACACTGAAGCTTTCTTT.

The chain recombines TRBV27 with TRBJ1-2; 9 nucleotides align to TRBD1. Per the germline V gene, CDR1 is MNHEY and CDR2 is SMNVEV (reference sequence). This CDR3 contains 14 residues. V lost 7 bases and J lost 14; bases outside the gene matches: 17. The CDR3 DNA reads TGTGCCAGCACCGCGGCCGGGACAGGGCTCCCAGCGACCTTC. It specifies CASTAAGTGLPATF.

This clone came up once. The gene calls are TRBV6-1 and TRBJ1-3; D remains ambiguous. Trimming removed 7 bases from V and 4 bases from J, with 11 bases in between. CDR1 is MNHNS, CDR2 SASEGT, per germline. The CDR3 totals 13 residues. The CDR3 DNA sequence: TGTGCCAGCAAAGCAAGAGCGGGAAACACCATATATTTT. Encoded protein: CASKARAGNTIYF.

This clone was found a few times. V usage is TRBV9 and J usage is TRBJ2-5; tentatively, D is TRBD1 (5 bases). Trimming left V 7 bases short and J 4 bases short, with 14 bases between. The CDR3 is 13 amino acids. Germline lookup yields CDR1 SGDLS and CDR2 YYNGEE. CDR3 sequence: CASGQGNRETQYF. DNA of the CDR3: TGTGCCAGCGGTCAGGGTAATCGAGAGACCCAGTACTTC.